These T cell receptor beta chains were read from a single sample in a study of blood T cell repertoires in COVID-19. Method: immunoSEQ multiplex PCR; TCRdb's copy keeps in-frame clones and lacks some. The sample lists fewer than 600,000 clones; approximately 92% were seen once. Material for sequencing was peripheral blood. These receptors came from a man between 18 and 29 years old with COVID-19, enrolled during active disease. Both conserved end residues are part of each CDR3. A D gene is named only where the DNA matches it firmly. Clone size appears in some rows only: once, few, many, or a class for an expanded clone.

CDR3: CASSDRRGDSTDTQYF
DNA: TGTGCCAGCAGTGATCGCCGGGGGGATAGCACAGATACGCAGTATTTT
J: TRBJ2-3
V: TRBV2
D: TRBD2
size: -

CDR3: CASSPTDRARQETQYF
DNA: TGTGCCAGCAGCCCCACGGACAGGGCCAGACAAGAGACCCAGTACTTC
J: TRBJ2-5
V: TRBV3-1/TRBV3-2
D: TRBD1
size: -

CDR3: CASSIGGAEAFF
DNA: TGTGCCAGTAGTATCGGGGGGGCTGAAGCTTTCTTT
J: TRBJ1-1
V: TRBV19
D: -
size: few

CDR3: CASSQALWTGSSYNEQFF
DNA: TGTGCCAGCAGCCAGGCACTATGGACGGGGAGCTCCTACAATGAGCAGTTCTTC
J: TRBJ2-1
V: TRBV3-1/TRBV3-2
D: -
size: -

CDR3: CASFPRVGRNNEQFF
DNA: TGTGCCAGCTTCCCCCGTGTTGGGCGAAACAATGAGCAGTTCTTC
J: TRBJ2-1
V: TRBV18
D: -
size: -

CDR3: CASSPFDKGNQPQHF
DNA: TGCGCCAGCAGCCCTTTTGACAAAGGCAATCAGCCCCAGCATTTT
J: TRBJ1-5
V: TRBV10-2
D: -
size: -

CDR3: CASSPSRDSYNEQFF
DNA: TGTGCCAGCTCCCCGTCCCGGGACAGTTACAATGAGCAGTTCTTC
J: TRBJ2-1
V: TRBV18
D: TRBD1
size: -

CDR3: CASRQSPVLFF
DNA: TGTGCCAGCAGACAGAGCCCGGTCCTGTTTTTT
J: TRBJ1-4
V: TRBV6-5
D: -
size: once

CDR3: CAQRPGQGPYEQYF
DNA: TGTGCCCAAAGACCGGGACAGGGTCCCTACGAGCAGTACTTC
J: TRBJ2-7
V: TRBV27
D: TRBD1
size: -

CDR3: CASSDGPGTYNSPLHF
DNA: TGTGCCAGCAGTGATGGGCCCGGGACCTATAATTCACCCCTCCACTTT
J: TRBJ1-6
V: TRBV2
D: -
size: few

CDR3: CASSQAGTIVYEQYF
DNA: TGTGCCAGCAGCCAAGCCGGGACAATCGTCTACGAGCAGTACTTC
J: TRBJ2-7
V: TRBV3-1/TRBV3-2
D: -
size: -

CDR3: CASSLEGAENIQYF
DNA: TGTGCCAGCAGCTTAGAGGGGGCGGAAAACATTCAGTACTTC
J: TRBJ2-4
V: TRBV7-8
D: TRBD1
size: -

CDR3: CASSYGPGTGNTIYF
DNA: TGTGCCAGCAGTTACGGTCCAGGGACAGGAAACACCATATATTTT
J: TRBJ1-3
V: TRBV6-2/TRBV6-3
D: -
size: -

CDR3: CASSYLLAGGPGELFF
DNA: TGTGCCAGCAGTTATTTACTAGCGGGAGGGCCCGGGGAGCTGTTTTTT
J: TRBJ2-2
V: TRBV6-5
D: TRBD2
size: -

CDR3: CASSQPAGSYSNQPQHF
DNA: TGCGCCAGCAGCCAACCGGCAGGCTCCTATAGCAATCAGCCCCAGCATTTT
J: TRBJ1-5
V: TRBV4-1
D: -
size: once

CDR3: CASKQGEPSTDTQYF
DNA: TGCGCCAGCAAGCAAGGGGAACCTAGCACAGATACGCAGTATTTT
J: TRBJ2-3
V: TRBV10-2
D: -
size: -

CDR3: CASSPSGRSYNEQFF
DNA: TGTGCCAGCTCCCCCAGTGGTCGCTCCTACAATGAGCAGTTCTTC
J: TRBJ2-1
V: TRBV13
D: -
size: -

CDR3: CASSESGTSGQGEQFF
DNA: TGCGCCAGCAGTGAATCCGGGACTAGCGGACAGGGTGAGCAGTTCTTC
J: TRBJ2-1
V: TRBV10-1
D: TRBD2
size: -

CDR3: CANQGSTDTQYF
DNA: TGTGCCAACCAGGGAAGCACAGATACGCAGTATTTT
J: TRBJ2-3
V: TRBV6-4
D: -
size: -

CDR3: CASSVGERRTDTQYF
DNA: TGTGCCAGCAGCGTAGGAGAGCGGCGCACAGATACGCAGTATTTT
J: TRBJ2-3
V: TRBV9
D: -
size: -

CDR3: CASSGGLAGGAGELFF
DNA: TGTGCCAGCAGCGGCGGACTAGCGGGAGGGGCCGGGGAGCTGTTTTTT
J: TRBJ2-2
V: TRBV5-4
D: TRBD2
size: -

CDR3: CASSSRGSSTDTQYF
DNA: TGTGCCAGCAGCTCGCGGGGTTCTAGCACAGATACGCAGTATTTT
J: TRBJ2-3
V: TRBV11-2
D: -
size: -

CDR3: CASTGGDTEAFF
DNA: TGCGCCAGCACGGGAGGGGACACTGAAGCTTTCTTT
J: TRBJ1-1
V: TRBV10-2
D: -
size: -

CDR3: CASSYGLLAGGTDTQYF
DNA: TGTGCCAGCAGTTACGGGTTGCTAGCGGGAGGCACAGATACGCAGTATTTT
J: TRBJ2-3
V: TRBV6-2/TRBV6-3
D: TRBD2
size: -

CDR3: CASSTEPGRGLGGGYTF
DNA: TGTGCCAGTAGTACTGAGCCAGGGAGAGGCTTAGGGGGTGGCTACACCTTC
J: TRBJ1-2
V: TRBV19
D: -
size: -

CDR3: CASRSVGVSNYGYTF
DNA: TGTGCCAGCAGGTCGGTCGGGGTTTCTAACTATGGCTACACCTTC
J: TRBJ1-2
V: TRBV5-6
D: -
size: -

CDR3: CASSPAGGNYNEQFF
DNA: TGTGCCAGCAGTCCAGCGGGAGGGAACTACAATGAGCAGTTCTTC
J: TRBJ2-1
V: TRBV27
D: TRBD2
size: -

CDR3: CASTRDRVGSPLHF
DNA: TGTGCCAGCACCCGGGACAGGGTTGGGTCACCCCTCCACTTT
J: TRBJ1-6
V: TRBV9
D: TRBD1
size: -

CDR3: CASSLAPGLAGGEQFF
DNA: TGTGCCAGCTCACTGGCCCCGGGACTAGCGGGAGGAGAGCAGTTCTTC
J: TRBJ2-1
V: TRBV18
D: TRBD2
size: few

CDR3: CASSEWGSNQPQHF
DNA: TGTGCCAGCAGTGAATGGGGCAGTAATCAGCCCCAGCATTTT
J: TRBJ1-5
V: TRBV2
D: -
size: -

CDR3: CASSEGVSGNTIYF
DNA: TGTGCCAGCAGCGAGGGGGTCTCTGGAAACACCATATATTTT
J: TRBJ1-3
V: TRBV9
D: -
size: -

CDR3: CASKSTVLTYEQYF
DNA: TGTGCCAGCAAGTCGACAGTATTGACCTACGAGCAGTACTTC
J: TRBJ2-7
V: TRBV27
D: -
size: -

CDR3: CASSEARQGVAAGELFF
DNA: TGTGCCAGCAGTGAAGCCCGGCAGGGGGTAGCGGCCGGGGAGCTGTTTTTT
J: TRBJ2-2
V: TRBV2
D: -
size: -

CDR3: CASSSVGTNTGELFF
DNA: TGTGCCAGCAGTTCTGTCGGGACGAACACCGGGGAGCTGTTTTTT
J: TRBJ2-2
V: TRBV5-4
D: -
size: -

CDR3: CARHRERTSVHYEQYF
DNA: TGTGCCCGCCACAGGGAGCGGACTAGTGTTCACTACGAGCAGTACTTC
J: TRBJ2-7
V: TRBV27
D: -
size: -

CDR3: CASSIGSGLGGYTF
DNA: TGTGCCAGCAGCATTGGGTCAGGGCTGGGTGGCTACACCTTC
J: TRBJ1-2
V: TRBV2
D: -
size: -

CDR3: CATSQTGGNEKLFF
DNA: TGTGCCACCTCTCAGACAGGGGGAAATGAAAAACTGTTTTTT
J: TRBJ1-4
V: TRBV28
D: TRBD1
size: -

CDR3: CASSGSGQAYEQYF
DNA: TGTGCCAGCAGTGGATCGGGACAGGCCTACGAGCAGTACTTC
J: TRBJ2-7
V: TRBV6-6
D: TRBD1
size: -

CDR3: CASSVGEDQPQHF
DNA: TGTGCCAGCAGTGTGGGCGAAGATCAGCCCCAGCATTTT
J: TRBJ1-5
V: TRBV2
D: -
size: few

CDR3: CAISSGVYNEQFF
DNA: TGCGCCATCTCAAGCGGAGTCTACAATGAGCAGTTCTTC
J: TRBJ2-1
V: TRBV4-1
D: -
size: -

CDR3: CSASTGHYGYTF
DNA: TGCAGTGCTAGTACAGGACACTATGGCTACACCTTC
J: TRBJ1-2
V: TRBV20-1
D: -
size: -

CDR3: CASNQAGWAGELFF
DNA: TGTGCCAGCAACCAGGCAGGGTGGGCCGGGGAGCTGTTTTTT
J: TRBJ2-2
V: TRBV6-6
D: -
size: once

CDR3: CASSRSGSGGETQYF
DNA: TGTGCCAGCAGTCGAAGCGGGAGTGGAGGAGAGACCCAGTACTTC
J: TRBJ2-5
V: TRBV6-6
D: TRBD2
size: -

CDR3: CASSHEITRNTEAFF
DNA: TGTGCCAGCAGCCACGAGATCACTCGGAACACTGAAGCTTTCTTT
J: TRBJ1-1
V: TRBV3-1/TRBV3-2
D: -
size: once

CDR3: CASSLWERDEQFF
DNA: TGTGCCAGCAGTCTCTGGGAGAGAGATGAGCAGTTCTTC
J: TRBJ2-1
V: TRBV2
D: -
size: -

CDR3: CASSQDSSLSGGEGEQFF
DNA: TGTGCCAGCAGCCAAGATTCCTCCCTTAGCGGGGGGGAGGGTGAGCAGTTCTTC
J: TRBJ2-1
V: TRBV4-2
D: TRBD2
size: -

CDR3: CASSEGPRGEKLFF
DNA: TGCGCCAGCAGTGAGGGCCCCAGGGGAGAAAAACTGTTTTTT
J: TRBJ1-4
V: TRBV10-1
D: -
size: -

CDR3: CASRGTGVREQYF
DNA: TGTGCCAGCAGGGGAACAGGGGTGAGGGAGCAGTACTTC
J: TRBJ2-7
V: TRBV2
D: TRBD1
size: -

CDR3: CASRRTLAGAYNEQFF
DNA: TGTGCCAGTAGAAGAACTCTAGCGGGGGCCTACAATGAGCAGTTCTTC
J: TRBJ2-1
V: TRBV19
D: TRBD2
size: -

CDR3: CASSLGSSPETQYF
DNA: TGTGCCAGCAGCTTAGGTTCTAGTCCAGAGACCCAGTACTTC
J: TRBJ2-5
V: TRBV11-1
D: -
size: -

CDR3: CASSLGLAGVNEQFF
DNA: TGTGCCAGCAGCTTAGGACTAGCGGGAGTCAATGAGCAGTTCTTC
J: TRBJ2-1
V: TRBV7-3
D: TRBD2
size: -

CDR3: CASSFRDRASGYTF
DNA: TGTGCCAGCAGTTTTAGGGACAGGGCTTCGGGCTACACCTTC
J: TRBJ1-2
V: TRBV27
D: TRBD1
size: -

CDR3: CASSPDRAETQYF
DNA: TGTGCCAGCAGTCCCGACAGGGCGGAGACCCAGTACTTC
J: TRBJ2-5
V: TRBV5-6
D: TRBD1
size: -

CDR3: CSVVEGGYEQYF
DNA: TGCAGCGTCGTGGAAGGGGGATACGAGCAGTACTTC
J: TRBJ2-7
V: TRBV29-1
D: -
size: -

CDR3: CASSQTGGVLHEQYF
DNA: TGTGCCAGCAGTCAGACAGGGGGTGTTCTCCACGAGCAGTACTTC
J: TRBJ2-7
V: TRBV5-4
D: TRBD1
size: few

CDR3: CASSPPGSYEQYF
DNA: TGTGCCAGCAGCCCACCGGGATCCTACGAGCAGTACTTC
J: TRBJ2-7
V: TRBV7-9
D: -
size: -

CDR3: CASSPTGSNQPQHF
DNA: TGCGCCAGCAGCCCGACAGGGAGCAATCAGCCCCAGCATTTT
J: TRBJ1-5
V: TRBV5-1
D: TRBD1
size: -